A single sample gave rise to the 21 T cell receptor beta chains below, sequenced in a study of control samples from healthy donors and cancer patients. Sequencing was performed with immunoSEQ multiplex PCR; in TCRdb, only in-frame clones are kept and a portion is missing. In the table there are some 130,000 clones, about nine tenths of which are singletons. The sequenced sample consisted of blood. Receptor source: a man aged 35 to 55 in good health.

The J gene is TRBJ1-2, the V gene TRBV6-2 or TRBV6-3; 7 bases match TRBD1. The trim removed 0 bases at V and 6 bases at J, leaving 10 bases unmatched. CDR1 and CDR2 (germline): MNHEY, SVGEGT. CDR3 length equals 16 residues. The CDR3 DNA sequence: TGTGCCAGCAGTTACTCGAAATTGGGGACAGTAAATGGCTACACCTTC. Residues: CASSYSKLGTVNGYTF.

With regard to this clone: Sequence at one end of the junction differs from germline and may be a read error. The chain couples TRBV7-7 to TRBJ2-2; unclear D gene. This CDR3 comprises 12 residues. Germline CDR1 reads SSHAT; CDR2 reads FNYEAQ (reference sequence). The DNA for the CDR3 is TGTGCTAGCAGCTCGAACACCGGGGAGCTGTTTTTT. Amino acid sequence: CASSSNTGELFF. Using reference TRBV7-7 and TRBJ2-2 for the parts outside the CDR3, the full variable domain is GAGVSQSPRYKVTKRGQDVTLRCDPISSHATLYWYQQALGQGPEFLTYFNYEAQPDKSGLPSDRFSAERPEGSISTLTIQRTEQRDSAMYRCASSSNTGELFFGEGSRLTVL.

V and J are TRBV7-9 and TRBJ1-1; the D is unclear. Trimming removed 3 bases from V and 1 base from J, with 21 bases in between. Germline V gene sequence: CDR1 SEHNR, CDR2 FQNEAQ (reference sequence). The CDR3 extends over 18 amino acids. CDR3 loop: CASSFFALARDPNTEAFF. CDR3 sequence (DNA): TGTGCCAGCAGCTTTTTCGCGCTGGCCCGAGACCCGAACACTGAAGCTTTCTTT. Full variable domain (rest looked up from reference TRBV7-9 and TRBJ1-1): DTGVSQNPRHKITKRGQNVTFRCDPISEHNRLYWYRQTLGQGPEFLTYFQNEAQLEKSRLLSDRFSAERPKGSFSTLEIQRTEQGDSAMYLCASSFFALARDPNTEAFFGQGTRLTVV.

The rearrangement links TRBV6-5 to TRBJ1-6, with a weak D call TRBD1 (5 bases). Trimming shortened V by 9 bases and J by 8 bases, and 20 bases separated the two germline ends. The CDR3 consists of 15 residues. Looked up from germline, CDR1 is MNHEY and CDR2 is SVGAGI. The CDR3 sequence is CASTSTGTWDSPLHF. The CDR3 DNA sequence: TGTGCCAGTACCTCAACCGGGACCTGGGATTCACCCCTCCACTTT.

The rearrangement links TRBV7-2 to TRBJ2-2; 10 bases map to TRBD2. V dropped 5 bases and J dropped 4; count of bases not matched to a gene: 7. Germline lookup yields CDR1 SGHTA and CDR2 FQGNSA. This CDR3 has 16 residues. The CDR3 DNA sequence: TGTGCCAGCAGCCCCCGAGGACTAGCGGCCACCGGGGAGCTGTTTTTT. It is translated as CASSPRGLAATGELFF. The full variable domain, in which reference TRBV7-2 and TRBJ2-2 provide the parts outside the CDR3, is GAGVSQSPSNKVTEKGKDVELRCDPISGHTALYWYRQSLGQGLEFLIYFQGNSAPDKSGLPSDRFSAERTGGSVSTLTIQRTQQEDSAVYLCASSPRGLAATGELFFGEGSRLTVL.

The chain's CDR3 is CASSIPGWETQYF. CDR3 DNA sequence: TGTGCCAGTAGTATCCCAGGGTGGGAGACCCAGTACTTC. The chain is built from TRBV19 and TRBJ2-5; maybe TRBD1 (5 bases). V lost 3 bases, J lost 5 bases, and 10 bases lay in between. This CDR3 has 13 residues. The germline V gene has CDR1 LNHDA and CDR2 SQIVND (reference sequence).

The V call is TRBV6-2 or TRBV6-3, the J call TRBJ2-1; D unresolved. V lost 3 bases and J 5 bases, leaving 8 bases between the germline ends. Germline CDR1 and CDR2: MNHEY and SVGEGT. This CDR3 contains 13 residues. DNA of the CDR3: TGTGCCAGCAGTTATAGGTCCAACAATGAGCAGTTCTTC. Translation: CASSYRSNNEQFF.

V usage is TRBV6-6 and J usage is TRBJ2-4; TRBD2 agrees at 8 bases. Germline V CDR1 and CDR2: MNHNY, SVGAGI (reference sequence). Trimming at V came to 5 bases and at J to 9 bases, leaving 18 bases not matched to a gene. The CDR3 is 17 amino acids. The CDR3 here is CASSQTGTSAPSSIQYF. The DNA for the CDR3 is TGTGCCAGCAGTCAAACGGGGACTAGTGCCCCTTCGAGCATTCAGTACTTC.

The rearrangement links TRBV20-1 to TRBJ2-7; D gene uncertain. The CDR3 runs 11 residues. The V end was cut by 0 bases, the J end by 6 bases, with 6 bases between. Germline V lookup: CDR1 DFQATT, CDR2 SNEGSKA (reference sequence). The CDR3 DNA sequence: TGCAGTGCTAGAGATACCCCCGAGCAGTACTTC. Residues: CSARDTPEQYF.

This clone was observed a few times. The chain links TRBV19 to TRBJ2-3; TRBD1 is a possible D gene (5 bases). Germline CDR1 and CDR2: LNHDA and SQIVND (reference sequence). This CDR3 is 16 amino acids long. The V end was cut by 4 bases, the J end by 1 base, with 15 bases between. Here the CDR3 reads CASSTRRGSRTDTQYF. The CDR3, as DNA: TGTGCCAGTAGTACCCGAAGGGGCTCGCGCACAGATACGCAGTATTTT.

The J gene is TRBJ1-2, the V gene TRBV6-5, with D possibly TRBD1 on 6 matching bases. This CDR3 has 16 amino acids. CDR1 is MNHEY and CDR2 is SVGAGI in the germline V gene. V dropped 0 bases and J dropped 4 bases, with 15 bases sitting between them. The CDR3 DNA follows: TGTGCCAGCAGTTACTCTAGGGCAGGGGTGAGCTATGGCTACACCTTC. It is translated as CASSYSRAGVSYGYTF.

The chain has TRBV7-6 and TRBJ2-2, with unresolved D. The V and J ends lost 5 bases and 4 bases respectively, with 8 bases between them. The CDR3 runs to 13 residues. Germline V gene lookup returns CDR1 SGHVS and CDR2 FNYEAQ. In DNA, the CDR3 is TGTGCCAGCAGCCAAGACCTCACCGGGGAGCTGTTTTTT. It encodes CASSQDLTGELFF.

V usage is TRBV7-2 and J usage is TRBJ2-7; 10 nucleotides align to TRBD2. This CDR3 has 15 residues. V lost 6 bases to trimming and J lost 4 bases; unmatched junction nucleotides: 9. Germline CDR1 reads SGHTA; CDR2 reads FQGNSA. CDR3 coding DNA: TGTGCCAGCAGGCAAACCGGACTAGCGGAGTACGAGCAGTACTTC. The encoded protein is CASRQTGLAEYEQYF.

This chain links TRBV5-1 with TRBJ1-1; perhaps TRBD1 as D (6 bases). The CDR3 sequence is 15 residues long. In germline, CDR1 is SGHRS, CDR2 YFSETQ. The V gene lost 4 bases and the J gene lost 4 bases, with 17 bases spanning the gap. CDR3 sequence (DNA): TGCGCCAGCAGCCGGGACGTGGGGGCTGGCACTGAAGCTTTCTTT. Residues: CASSRDVGAGTEAFF.

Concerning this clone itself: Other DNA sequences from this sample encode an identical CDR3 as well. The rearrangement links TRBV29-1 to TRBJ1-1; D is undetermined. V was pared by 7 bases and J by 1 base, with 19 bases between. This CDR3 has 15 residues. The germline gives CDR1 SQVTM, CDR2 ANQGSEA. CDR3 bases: TGCAGCGGCGAGGGAGGCTTTGGAAAGAACACTGAAGCTTTCTTT. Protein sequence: CSGEGGFGKNTEAFF.

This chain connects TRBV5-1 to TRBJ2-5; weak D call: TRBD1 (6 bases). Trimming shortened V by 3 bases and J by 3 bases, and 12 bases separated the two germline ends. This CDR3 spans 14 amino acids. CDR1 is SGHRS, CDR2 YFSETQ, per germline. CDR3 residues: CASSSGTIEETQYF. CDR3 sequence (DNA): TGCGCCAGCAGCTCCGGGACAATCGAAGAGACCCAGTACTTC.

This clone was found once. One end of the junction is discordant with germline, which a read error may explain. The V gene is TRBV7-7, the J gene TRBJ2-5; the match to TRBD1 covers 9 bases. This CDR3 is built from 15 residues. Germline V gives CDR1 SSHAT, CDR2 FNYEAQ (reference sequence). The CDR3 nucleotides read TGTGCTAGCAGCTTAGGAACAGGGGGCCTGGAGACCCAGTACTTC. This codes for CASSLGTGGLETQYF.

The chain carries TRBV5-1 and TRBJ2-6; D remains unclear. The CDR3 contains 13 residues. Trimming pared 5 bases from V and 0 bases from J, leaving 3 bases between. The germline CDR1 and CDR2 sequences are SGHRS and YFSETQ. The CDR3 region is CASRRSGANVLTF. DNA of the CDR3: TGCGCCAGCAGGCGCTCTGGGGCCAACGTCCTGACTTTC.

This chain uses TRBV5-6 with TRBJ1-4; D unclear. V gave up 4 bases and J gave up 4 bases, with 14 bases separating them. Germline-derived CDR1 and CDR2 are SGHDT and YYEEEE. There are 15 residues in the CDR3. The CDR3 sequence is CASSPSPDVNEKLFF. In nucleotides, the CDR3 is TGTGCCAGCAGCCCTAGTCCGGACGTTAATGAAAAACTGTTTTTT.

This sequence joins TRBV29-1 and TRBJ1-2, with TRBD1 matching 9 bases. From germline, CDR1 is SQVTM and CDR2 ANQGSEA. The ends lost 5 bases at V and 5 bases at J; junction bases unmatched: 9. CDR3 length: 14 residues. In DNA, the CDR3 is TGCAGCGTTCTTAAACAGGGGGCCCAGTATGGCTACACCTTC. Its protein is CSVLKQGAQYGYTF. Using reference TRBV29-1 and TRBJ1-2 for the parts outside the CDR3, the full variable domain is SAVISQKPSRDICQRGTSLTIQCQVDSQVTMMFWYRQQPGQSLTLIATANQGSEATYESGFVIDKFPISRPNLTFSTLTVSNMSPEDSSIYLCSVLKQGAQYGYTFGSGTRLTVV.

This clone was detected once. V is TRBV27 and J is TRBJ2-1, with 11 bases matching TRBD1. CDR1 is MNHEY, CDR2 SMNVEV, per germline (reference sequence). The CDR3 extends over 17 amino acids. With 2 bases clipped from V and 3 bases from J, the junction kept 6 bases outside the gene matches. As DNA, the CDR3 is TGTGCCAGCAGTTTAGGGGGGACAGGGGGTAACTACAATGAGCAGTTCTTC. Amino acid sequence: CASSLGGTGGNYNEQFF.